A single sample gave rise to the 9 T cell receptor beta chains below, sequenced in a study of blood T cell repertoires in COVID-19. Profiling relied on immunoSEQ multiplex PCR, and the TCRdb table lists in-frame clones only, not all of them. The top ten hold more than 6.5% of the sample, which has 250,000 to 300,000 clones, around 84% seen once. The sample consisted of PBMCs or T cells enriched from blood (not recorded which). These receptors all stem from a woman aged 45 to 65 who had been exposed to COVID-19.

The chain employs TRBV11-1 and TRBJ2-7; tentatively, D is TRBD1 (6 bases). Germline V gene data show CDR1 as SGHAT and CDR2 as FQDESV (reference sequence). The CDR3 is 13 amino acids. V was clipped by 5 bases and J by 2 bases, with 10 bases between them. CDR3 coding DNA: TGTGCCAGCAGCCGACAGGTAACCTACGAGCAGTACTTC. It encodes CASSRQVTYEQYF.

The rearrangement joins TRBV25-1 to TRBJ1-2, with unresolved D. Germline CDR1 MGHDK, CDR2 SYGVNS. V lost 2 bases and J lost 5, with 6 bases in between. The CDR3 spans 12 residues. CDR3 loop: CASSEVTYGYTF. CDR3 DNA sequence: TGTGCCAGCAGTGAAGTAACTTATGGCTACACCTTC.

The chain employs TRBV20-1 and TRBJ2-3, with 8 bases fitting TRBD2. The CDR3 totals 13 residues. V gave up 3 bases and J gave up 3 bases; unmatched junction bases: 2. Germline values: CDR1 DFQATT, CDR2 SNEGSKA (reference sequence). This chain's CDR3 is CSASRGGTDTQYF. For the CDR3, the DNA is TGCAGTGCTAGTCGGGGGGGGACAGATACGCAGTATTTT.

The V and J genes are TRBV24-1 and TRBJ2-1, with 9 nucleotides matching TRBD1. This CDR3 is built from 15 residues. The germline CDR1 and CDR2 sequences are KGHDR and SFDVKD. J lost 7 bases, V lost 7 bases, and 10 bases had no gene match. CDR3 sequence: CATRTGTGSSNEQFF. As DNA, the CDR3 is TGTGCCACCAGGACCGGGACAGGGTCTTCAAATGAGCAGTTCTTC.

The chain uses TRBV20-1 and TRBJ2-6; possibly TRBD2 for D (5 bases). The CDR3 spans 15 residues. V lost 3 bases to trimming and J lost 1 base, with 10 bases between them. From germline, CDR1 is DFQATT and CDR2 SNEGSKA (reference sequence). CDR3 sequence reads: CSASPTRSGANVLTF. In DNA, the CDR3 is TGCAGTGCTAGTCCTACTAGGTCTGGGGCCAACGTCCTGACTTTC.

This clone appeared once. V usage is TRBV12-3 or TRBV12-4 and J usage is TRBJ2-2; D perhaps matches TRBD2 (5 bases). With 3 bases removed from V and 6 bases from J, the gap between germline ends came to 8 bases. The CDR3 spans 13 residues. This CDR3 is CASSFGVAGELFF. The CDR3 region has the DNA TGTGCCAGCAGTTTCGGGGTGGCCGGGGAGCTGTTTTTT.

The CDR3 region is CASSQWTLAGGETQYF. In DNA form, the CDR3 reads TGTGCCAGCAGCCAATGGACGCTAGCGGGGGGGGAGACCCAGTACTTC. This chain uses TRBV3-1 (or the pseudogene TRBV3-2) with TRBJ2-5, with 12 bases that match TRBD2. Germline values: CDR1 LGHDT, CDR2 YNNKEL (reference sequence). The CDR3 has 16 residues. V was pared by 2 bases and J by 5 bases, with 6 bases of the junction left unmatched.

The chain combines TRBV3-1 (or the pseudogene TRBV3-2) with TRBJ2-5, with D maybe TRBD1 (6 bases). From germline, CDR1 is LGHDT and CDR2 YNNKEL (reference sequence). V was shortened by 1 base and J by 4 bases, with 13 bases between the two germline ends. This CDR3 spans 15 amino acids. The CDR3 sequence: CASSQVPGQGETQYF. CDR3 sequence (DNA): TGTGCCAGCAGCCAAGTCCCGGGACAAGGAGAGACCCAGTACTTC.

This clone was counted a few times. The chain uses TRBV6-5 and TRBJ1-6; no firm D call. CDR3 length equals 13 residues. Looked up from germline, CDR1 is MNHEY and CDR2 is SVGAGI. Trimming took off 7 bases at V and 8 bases at J, with 12 bases between the two ends. This CDR3 reads CASKPFGDSPLHF. The CDR3 region has the DNA TGTGCCAGCAAGCCCTTCGGGGATTCACCCCTCCACTTT.